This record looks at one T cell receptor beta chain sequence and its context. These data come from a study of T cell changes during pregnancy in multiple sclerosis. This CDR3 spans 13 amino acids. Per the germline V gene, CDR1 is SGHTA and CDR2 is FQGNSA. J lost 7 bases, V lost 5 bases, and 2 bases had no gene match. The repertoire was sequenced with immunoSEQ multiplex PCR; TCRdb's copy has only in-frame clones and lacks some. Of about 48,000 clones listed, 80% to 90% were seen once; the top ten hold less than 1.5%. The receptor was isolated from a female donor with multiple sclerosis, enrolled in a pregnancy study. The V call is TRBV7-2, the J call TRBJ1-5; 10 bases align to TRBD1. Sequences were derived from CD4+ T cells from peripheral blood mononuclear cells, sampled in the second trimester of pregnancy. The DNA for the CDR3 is TGTGCCAGCAGCAGACAGGGGGCCCAGCCCCAGCATTTT. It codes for CASSRQGAQPQHF.